Described below is a single T cell receptor beta chain sequence and its context. The CDR3 spans 15 residues. Per germline, CDR1 SGHVS and CDR2 FNYEAQ. Trimming removed 5 bases from V and 4 bases from J, with 16 bases in between. A sample-barcoded 5' primer and a J-beta primer mix were used in a second PCR of roughly 6 to 11 cycles. Using its own MiXCR run on the 5' RACE reads, TCRdb lists one record per CDR3 protein. The table includes around 1,500,000 distinct CDR3 sequences, 42% detected once. The data originate from a study of blood T cells in healthy people across ages. The sequence was obtained from a woman aged 18-29 years in good health. Sequencing was done on a sample of blood. The rearrangement uses TRBV7-6 and TRBJ2-3; no reliable D call. CDR3 amino acids: CASSPTWVGSDTQYF. The CDR3 nucleotides are TGTGCCAGCAGCCCCACTTGGGTGGGCTCAGATACGCAGTATTTT.